This TCR beta chain was captured by sequencing in a study of identical twins. There are many counts of this clonotype. Its antigen remains unidentified. Study conclusions and caveats: Where out-of-frame alpha sequences were twin-shared, they showed excess low generation probability. Models, which agreed with sharing between unrelated individuals, nonetheless underestimated the out-of-frame TCR alpha sharing seen in monozygotic twins. Researchers caution that invariant MAIT and iNKT cells could partly confound zero-insertion analyses.

Trimming removed 5 bases from V and 5 bases from J; junction bases left unmatched: 7. Per germline, CDR1 DFQATT and CDR2 SNEGSKA (reference sequence). CDR3 length equals 13 residues. TCRdb reprocessed the 5' RACE reads via MiXCR and lists one record per CDR3 protein. The sample consists of 200,000 to 300,000 distinct CDR3 sequences, roughly 7% of them appearing once. These data were also filed under a second study, of yellow fever vaccine responses in identical twins.

The chain employs TRBV20-1 and TRBJ2-7, with 9 bases aligning to TRBD2. The TCR was taken from a woman younger than 35 in good health. Sample: memory (CD45RO+) T cells sorted from blood. The CDR3 sequence: CSASPGLANEQYF. The DNA for the CDR3 is TGCAGTGCTTCGCCGGGACTAGCAAACGAGCAGTACTTC.